This TCR beta chain appears in the sequencing data of a study of blood T cell repertoires in COVID-19. Study-level background: Both acute and convalescent COVID-19 samples were obtained from the United States, Italy and Spain.

Ages ranged from about 18 to 100 years, with residence in about two dozen US areas. Participant-given clinical history determined each cohort assignment. Germline-derived CDR1 and CDR2 are SGHDT and YYEEEE. Germline trimming cut 0 bases from V and 4 bases from J; bases unmatched to any gene: 9. The CDR3 runs to 17 residues. In the study's own analysis: Using reference gene primer amplification, nucleated cell counts were estimated. TCRdb's copy holds only in-frame clones and misses some; the assay was immunoSEQ multiplex PCR. V and J calls plus clone size are reproduced from that table; the DNA served to infer D and trimming. Of 250,000 or so clones listed, 88% are singletons.

The sequenced material came from PBMCs or T cells enriched from blood (not recorded which). This chain links TRBV5-6 with TRBJ1-2; TRBD1 agrees at 10 bases. The TCR sequence derives from a woman between 40 and 50 years old with acute COVID-19. CDR3 amino acids: CASSLVTGGGFTYGYTF. As DNA, the CDR3 is TGTGCCAGCAGCTTGGTGACAGGGGGCGGATTCACCTATGGCTACACCTTC.